A single sample is the source of the 4 T cell receptor beta chains below, sequenced in a study of PD-1 blockade in classical Hodgkin lymphoma. Data came from immunoSEQ multiplex PCR; TCRdb stores just in-frame clones and leaves some out. Of nearly 100,000 clones detected, over 70% appear once; the ten largest clones hold less than 15%. In every patient, relapse followed autologous stem cell transplantation, while exposure to brentuximab vedotin differed. Specimen: peripheral blood mononuclear cells (PBMCs), collected at baseline. The receptor set was obtained from a human donor with classical Hodgkin lymphoma.

V usage is TRBV7-2 and J usage is TRBJ2-3; TRBD2 agrees at 10 bases. Per germline, CDR1 SGHTA and CDR2 FQGNSA. CDR3 length equals 16 residues. Trimming at V came to 1 base and at J to 0 bases, leaving 1 base not matched to a gene. CDR3: CASSLGGLASTDTQYF. Written as DNA, the CDR3 is TGTGCCAGCAGCTTAGGGGGACTAGCGAGCACAGATACGCAGTATTTT.

This chain links TRBV5-8 with TRBJ2-2, with 8 bases aligning to TRBD2. After removal of 7 bases from V and 2 bases from J, the junction contained 16 bases not matched to a gene. Germline V lookup: CDR1 SGHTS, CDR2 YDEGEE. The CDR3 is 18 residues long. CDR3 DNA sequence: TGTGCCAGCCCAGACGACGGTGGCCTAGCGGGCAACACCGGGGAGCTGTTTTTT. Translating it yields CASPDDGGLAGNTGELFF.

This chain uses TRBV7-9 with TRBJ2-3; D uncertain. The ends were cut back, 3 bases at V and 1 base at J, with 8 bases in the middle. CDR1 SEHNR and CDR2 FQNEAQ come from the germline V gene (reference sequence). The CDR3 runs 14 residues. CDR3 in amino acids: CASSLGQGTDTQYF. The CDR3 nucleotides are TGTGCCAGCAGCTTGGGTCAGGGCACAGATACGCAGTATTTT.

V and J are TRBV2 and TRBJ2-1; D not resolved. The CDR3 length is 12 residues. Germline loops: CDR1 SNHLY, CDR2 FYNNEI. Between the trimmed V and J ends, which lost 7 bases and 12 bases, there was a span of 16 bases. CDR3 in amino acids: CASMQEQVWQFF. CDR3 nucleotide sequence: TGTGCCAGCATGCAGGAGCAAGTTTGGCAGTTCTTC.